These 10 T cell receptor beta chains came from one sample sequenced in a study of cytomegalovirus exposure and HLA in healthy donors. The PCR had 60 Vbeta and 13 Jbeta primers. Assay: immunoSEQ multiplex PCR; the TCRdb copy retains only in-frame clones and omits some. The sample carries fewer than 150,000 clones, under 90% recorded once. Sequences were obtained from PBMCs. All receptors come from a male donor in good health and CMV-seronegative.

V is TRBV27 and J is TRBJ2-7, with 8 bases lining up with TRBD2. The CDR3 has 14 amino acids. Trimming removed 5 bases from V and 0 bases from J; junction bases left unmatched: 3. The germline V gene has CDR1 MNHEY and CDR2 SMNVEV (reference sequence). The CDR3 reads CASSRLAFSYEQYF. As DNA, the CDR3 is TGTGCCAGCAGTAGACTAGCGTTCTCCTACGAGCAGTACTTC.

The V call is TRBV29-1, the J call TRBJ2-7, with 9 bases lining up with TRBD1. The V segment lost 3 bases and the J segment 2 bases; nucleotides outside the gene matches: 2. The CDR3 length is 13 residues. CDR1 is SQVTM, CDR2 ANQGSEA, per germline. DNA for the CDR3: TGCAGCGTTGAGGGGGACAGGGCCTACGAGCAGTACTTC. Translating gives CSVEGDRAYEQYF.

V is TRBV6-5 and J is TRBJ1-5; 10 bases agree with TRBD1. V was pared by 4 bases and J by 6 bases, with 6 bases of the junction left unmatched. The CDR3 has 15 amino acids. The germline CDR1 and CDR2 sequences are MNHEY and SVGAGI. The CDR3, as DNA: TGTGCCAGCAGTTCCGGGACAGGGGTCGCTCAGCCCCAGCATTTT. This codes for CASSSGTGVAQPQHF.

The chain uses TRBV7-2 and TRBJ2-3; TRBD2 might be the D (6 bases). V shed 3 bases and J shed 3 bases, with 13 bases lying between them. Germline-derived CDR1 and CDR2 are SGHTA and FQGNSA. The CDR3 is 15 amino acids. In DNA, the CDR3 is TGTGCCAGCAGCTTGGCACCGGGAGATACAGATACGCAGTATTTT. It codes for CASSLAPGDTDTQYF.

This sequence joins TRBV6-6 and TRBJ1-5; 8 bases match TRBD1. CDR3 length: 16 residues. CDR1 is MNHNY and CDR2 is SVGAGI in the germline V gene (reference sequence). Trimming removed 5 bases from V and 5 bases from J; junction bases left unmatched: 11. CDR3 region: CASSPWDRIVDQPQHF. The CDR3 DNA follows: TGTGCCAGCAGTCCGTGGGACAGGATAGTGGATCAGCCCCAGCATTTT.

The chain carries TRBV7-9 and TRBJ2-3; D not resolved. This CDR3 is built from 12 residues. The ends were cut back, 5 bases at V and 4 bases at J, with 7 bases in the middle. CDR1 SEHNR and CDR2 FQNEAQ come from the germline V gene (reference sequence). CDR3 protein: CASSPEADTQYF. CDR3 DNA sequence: TGTGCCAGCAGCCCAGAGGCAGATACGCAGTATTTT.

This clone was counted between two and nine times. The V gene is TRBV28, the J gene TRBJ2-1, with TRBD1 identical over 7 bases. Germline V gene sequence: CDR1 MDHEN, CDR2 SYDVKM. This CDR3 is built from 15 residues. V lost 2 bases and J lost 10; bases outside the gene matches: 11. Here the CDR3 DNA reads TGTGCCAGCAGTTTACGAACAGGGGTCGGTGGCGAGCAGTTCTTC. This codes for CASSLRTGVGGEQFF.

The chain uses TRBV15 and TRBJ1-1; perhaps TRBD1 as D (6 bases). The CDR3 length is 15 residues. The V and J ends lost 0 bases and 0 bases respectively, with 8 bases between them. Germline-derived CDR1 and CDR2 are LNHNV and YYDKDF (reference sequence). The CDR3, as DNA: TGTGCCACCAGCAGAGAAACAGGGATGAACACTGAAGCTTTCTTT. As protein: CATSRETGMNTEAFF.

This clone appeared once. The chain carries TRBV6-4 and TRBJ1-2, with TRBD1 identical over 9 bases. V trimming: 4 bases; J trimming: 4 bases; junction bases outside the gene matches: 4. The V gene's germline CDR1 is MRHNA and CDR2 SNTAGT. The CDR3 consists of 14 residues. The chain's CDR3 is CASSAEGQGYGYTF. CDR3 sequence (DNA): TGTGCCAGCAGTGCCGAGGGACAGGGCTATGGCTACACCTTC.

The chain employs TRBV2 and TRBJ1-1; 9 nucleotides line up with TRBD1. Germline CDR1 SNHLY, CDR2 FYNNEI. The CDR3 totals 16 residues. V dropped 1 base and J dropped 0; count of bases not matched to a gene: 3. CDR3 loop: CASSEGTGVMNTEAFF. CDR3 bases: TGTGCCAGCAGTGAAGGGACAGGGGTCATGAACACTGAAGCTTTCTTT.